This T cell receptor (beta chain) was recovered during a study of cytomegalovirus exposure and HLA in healthy donors. Study outcomes and limitations: Later analysis revealed greater clonal expansion in HLA-associated TCR beta chains than in equally common others.

V lost 5 bases, J lost 6 bases, and 3 bases stayed unmatched. The CDR3 runs to 15 residues. CDR1 is MNHEY and CDR2 is SVGAGI in the germline V gene. The donors (healthy individuals) were bone marrow donors. Primers for the PCR totalled 60 Vbeta and 13 Jbeta. TCRdb's copy holds only in-frame clones and misses some; the assay was immunoSEQ multiplex PCR. Of about 250,000 clones listed, about 66% are singletons. With respect to this clone: Its antigen is as yet unknown.

J is TRBJ2-1 and V is TRBV6-5; 14 bases match TRBD2. The source material was PBMCs. The receptor was derived from a female donor in good health and CMV-seronegative. CDR3 amino acids: CASSRGTSGSNEQFF. DNA of the CDR3: TGTGCCAGCAGTAGAGGGACTAGCGGGAGCAATGAGCAGTTCTTC.